This T cell receptor (beta chain) was captured by sequencing in a study of shared clonotypes between healthy human individuals. Assay used: immunoSEQ multiplex PCR; TCRdb lists only in-frame clones, some missing. The data hold millions of clones, with roughly nine tenths observed a single time. Germline CDR1 ENHRY, CDR2 SYGVKD. This CDR3 comprises 14 residues. V was cut by 1 base and J by 0 bases, with 7 bases left in between. J is TRBJ2-7 and V is TRBV10-3; TRBD1 might be the D (5 bases). The receptor comes from a man younger than 30 in good health. The sample was naive CD4+ T cells sorted from blood. The subset is: CD45RA+ positively selected. CDR3: CAISELGLSYEQYF. CDR3 coding DNA: TGTGCCATCAGTGAGTTGGGGCTCTCCTACGAGCAGTACTTC.